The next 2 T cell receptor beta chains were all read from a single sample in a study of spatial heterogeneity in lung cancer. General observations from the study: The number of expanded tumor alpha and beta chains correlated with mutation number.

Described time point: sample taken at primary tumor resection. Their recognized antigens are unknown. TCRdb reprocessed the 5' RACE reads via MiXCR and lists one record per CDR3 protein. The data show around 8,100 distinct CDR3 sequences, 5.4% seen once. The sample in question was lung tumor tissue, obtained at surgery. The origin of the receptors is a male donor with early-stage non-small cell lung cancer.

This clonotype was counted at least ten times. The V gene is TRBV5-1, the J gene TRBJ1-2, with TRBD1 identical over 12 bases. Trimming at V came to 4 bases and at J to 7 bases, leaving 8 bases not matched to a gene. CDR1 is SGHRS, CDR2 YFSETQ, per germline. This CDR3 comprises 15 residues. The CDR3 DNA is TGCGCCAGCAGCCTCTCGGGACAGGGGGCCTCTGGCTACACCTTC. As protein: CASSLSGQGASGYTF.

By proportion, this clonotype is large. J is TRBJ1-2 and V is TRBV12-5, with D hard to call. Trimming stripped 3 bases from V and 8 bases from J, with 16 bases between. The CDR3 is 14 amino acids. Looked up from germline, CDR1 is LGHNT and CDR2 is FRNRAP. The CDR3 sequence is CASGFGSPSRGYTF. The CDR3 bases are TGTGCTAGTGGTTTTGGTTCCCCCTCTCGAGGCTACACCTTC.